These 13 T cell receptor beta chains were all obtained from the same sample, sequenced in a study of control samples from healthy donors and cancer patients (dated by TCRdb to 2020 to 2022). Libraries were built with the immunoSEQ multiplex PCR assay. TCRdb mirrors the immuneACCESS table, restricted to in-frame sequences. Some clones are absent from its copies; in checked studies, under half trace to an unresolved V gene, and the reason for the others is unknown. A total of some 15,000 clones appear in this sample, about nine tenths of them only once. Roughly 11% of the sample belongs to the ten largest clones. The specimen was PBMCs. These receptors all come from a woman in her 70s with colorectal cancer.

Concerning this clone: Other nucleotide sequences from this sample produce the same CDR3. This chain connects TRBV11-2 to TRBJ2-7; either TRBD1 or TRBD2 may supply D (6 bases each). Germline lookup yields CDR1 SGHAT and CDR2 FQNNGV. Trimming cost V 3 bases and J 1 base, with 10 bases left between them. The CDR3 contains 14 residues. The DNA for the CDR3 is TGTGCCAGCAGCTTGGGGGGCAGATCCTACGAGCAGTACTTC. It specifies CASSLGGRSYEQYF.

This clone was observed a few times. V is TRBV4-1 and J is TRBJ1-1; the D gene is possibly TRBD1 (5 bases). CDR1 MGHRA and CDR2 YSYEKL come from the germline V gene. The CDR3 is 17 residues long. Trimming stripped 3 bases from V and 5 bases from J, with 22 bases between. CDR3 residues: CASSHARGRARRTEAFF. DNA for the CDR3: TGCGCCAGCAGCCACGCGCGGGGGAGGGCCAGAAGGACTGAAGCTTTCTTT.

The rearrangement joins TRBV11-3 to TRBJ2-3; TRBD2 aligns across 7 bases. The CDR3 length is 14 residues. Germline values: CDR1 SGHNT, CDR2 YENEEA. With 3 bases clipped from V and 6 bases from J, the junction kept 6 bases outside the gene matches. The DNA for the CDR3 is TGTGCCAGCAGCTTTACCAGCGGGGTTGATACGCAGTATTTT. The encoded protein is CASSFTSGVDTQYF.

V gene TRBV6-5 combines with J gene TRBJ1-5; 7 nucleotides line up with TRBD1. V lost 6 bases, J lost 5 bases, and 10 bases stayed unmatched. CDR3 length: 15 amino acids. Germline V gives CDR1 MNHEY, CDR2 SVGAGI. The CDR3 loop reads CASRRKGTGDQPQHF. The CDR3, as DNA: TGTGCCAGCAGGCGAAAAGGAACAGGGGATCAGCCCCAGCATTTT.

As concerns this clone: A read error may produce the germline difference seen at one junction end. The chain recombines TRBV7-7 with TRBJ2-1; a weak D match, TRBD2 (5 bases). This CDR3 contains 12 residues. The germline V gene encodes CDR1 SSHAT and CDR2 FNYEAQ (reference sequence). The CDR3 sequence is CASSGTDNEQFF. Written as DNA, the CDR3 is TGTGCTAGCAGCGGAACAGACAATGAGCAGTTCTTC.

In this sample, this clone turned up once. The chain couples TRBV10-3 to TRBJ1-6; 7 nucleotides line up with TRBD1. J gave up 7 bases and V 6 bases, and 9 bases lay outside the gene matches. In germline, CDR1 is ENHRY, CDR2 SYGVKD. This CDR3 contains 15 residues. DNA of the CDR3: TGTGCCATCAGATCAGGGGGGCAAGGGAATTCACCCCTCCACTTT. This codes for CAIRSGGQGNSPLHF.

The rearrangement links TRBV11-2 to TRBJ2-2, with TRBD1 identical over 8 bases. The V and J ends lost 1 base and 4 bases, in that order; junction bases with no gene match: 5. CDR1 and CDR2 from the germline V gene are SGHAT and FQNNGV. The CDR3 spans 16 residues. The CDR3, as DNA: TGTGCCAGCAGCTTAGGGGGACAGGTTGGCACCGGGGAGCTGTTTTTT. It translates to CASSLGGQVGTGELFF.

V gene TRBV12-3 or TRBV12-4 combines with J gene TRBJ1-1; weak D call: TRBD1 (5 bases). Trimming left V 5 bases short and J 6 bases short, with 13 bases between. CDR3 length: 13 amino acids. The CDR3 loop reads CASSPEEGPEAFF. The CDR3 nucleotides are TGTGCCAGCAGTCCCGAGGAGGGACCTGAAGCTTTCTTT.

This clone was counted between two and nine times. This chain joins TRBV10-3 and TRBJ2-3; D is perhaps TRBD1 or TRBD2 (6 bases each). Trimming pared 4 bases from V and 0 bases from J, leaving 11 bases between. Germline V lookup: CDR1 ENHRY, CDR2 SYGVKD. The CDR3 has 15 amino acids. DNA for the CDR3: TGTGCCATCAGTGTTGCGGGACAAAGCACAGATACGCAGTATTTT. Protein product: CAISVAGQSTDTQYF.

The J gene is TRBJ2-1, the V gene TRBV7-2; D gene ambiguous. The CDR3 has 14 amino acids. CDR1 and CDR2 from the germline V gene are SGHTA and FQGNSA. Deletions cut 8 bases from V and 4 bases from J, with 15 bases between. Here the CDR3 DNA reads TGTGCCAGCGGTCCCCACCTCGCTTACAATGAGCAGTTCTTC. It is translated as CASGPHLAYNEQFF.

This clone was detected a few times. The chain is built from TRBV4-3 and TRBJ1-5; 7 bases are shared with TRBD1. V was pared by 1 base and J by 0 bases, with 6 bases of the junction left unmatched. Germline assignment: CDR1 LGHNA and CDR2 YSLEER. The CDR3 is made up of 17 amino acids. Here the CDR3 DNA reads TGCGCCAGCAGCCAAGCCCCAGGGGGGAATAGCAATCAGCCCCAGCATTTT. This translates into CASSQAPGGNSNQPQHF.

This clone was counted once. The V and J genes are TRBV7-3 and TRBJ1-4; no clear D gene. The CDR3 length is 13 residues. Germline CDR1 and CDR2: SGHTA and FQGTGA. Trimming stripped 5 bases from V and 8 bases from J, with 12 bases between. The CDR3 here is CASSPGSGEKLFF. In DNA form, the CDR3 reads TGTGCCAGCAGCCCCGGGAGCGGGGAAAAACTGTTTTTT.

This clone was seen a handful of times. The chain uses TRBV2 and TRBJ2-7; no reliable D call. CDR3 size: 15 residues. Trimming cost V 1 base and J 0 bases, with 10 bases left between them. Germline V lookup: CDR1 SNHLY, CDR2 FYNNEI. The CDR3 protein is CASSEGTASSYEQYF. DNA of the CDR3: TGTGCCAGCAGTGAAGGGACGGCGAGCTCCTACGAGCAGTACTTC.